This T cell receptor (beta chain) originates from a study of OX40 agonist ivuxolimab in advanced cancers. Study results and caveats: Doses of 0.1 to 3.0 mg/kg were accompanied by clonal expansion of CD4+ and CD8+ blood T cells by week 6.

Clones were sequenced by immunoSEQ multiplex PCR, and TCRdb holds only the in-frame ones, with some missing. The sample has 90,000 to 100,000 clones; roughly 90% are singletons. This CDR3 comprises 15 residues. With 2 bases removed from V and 2 bases from J, the gap between germline ends came to 7 bases. The germline V gene encodes CDR1 SGHTA and CDR2 FQGNSA. Comment on this clone: Its specificity is not known.

The chain combines TRBV7-2 with TRBJ2-6; D might be TRBD1 or TRBD2, each matching 5 bases. This clonotype was obtained from an adult with an advanced solid tumor such as melanoma, head and neck, liver or kidney cancer. Sample: CD4+ or CD8+ T cells sorted from blood, taken in a trial of the OX40 agonist ivuxolimab. The CDR3 loop is CASSLMGAGANVLTF. The CDR3 bases are TGTGCCAGCAGCTTAATGGGGGCTGGGGCCAACGTCCTGACTTTC. Full variable domain (missing parts from reference TRBV7-2 and TRBJ2-6): GAGVSQSPSNKVTEKGKDVELRCDPISGHTALYWYRQSLGQGLEFLIYFQGNSAPDKSGLPSDRFSAERTGGSVSTLTIQRTQQEDSAVYLCASSLMGAGANVLTFGAGSRLTVL.